Included here is one T cell receptor beta chain sequence, with context. At one end, the junction sequence differs from germline, possibly due to a read error. The data are from a study of tumor-infiltrating lymphocytes in primary liver carcinoma. This CDR3 spans 18 amino acids. Germline V gives CDR1 SGHDT, CDR2 YYEEEE. TCR beta cDNA was made from 450 to 550 ng total RNA with a constant-region primer. Slightly modified ARM-PCR, run as three nested multiplex PCR rounds, produced the TCR beta libraries. Researchers ran the first two PCR rounds for roughly 11 cycles each with TRBV1-TRBV30 forward primers and a C-beta reverse primer. Using its own MiXCR run on the multiplex PCR reads, TCRdb lists one record per CDR3 protein. The sample has approximately 310,000 distinct CDR3 sequences, 55% to 65% seen once; the top ten hold about 9.4%. Germline DNA was extracted too, while blood RNA derived from unsorted whole blood.

The sequenced sample consisted of peripheral blood. The chain recombines TRBV5-6 with TRBJ2-7; 8 bases align to TRBD2. The receptor was derived from a middle-aged man with primary liver carcinoma and hepatitis B virus infection. The CDR3 region has the DNA TGTGCCAGCAGCTTGGGCGGGGCGGGAGGAGCTACCTTCTACGAGCTGTACTTC. Its translation is CASSLGGAGGATFYELYF. The entire variable domain, with the rest obtained from reference TRBV5-6 and TRBJ2-7, is as follows: DAGVTQSPTHLIKTRGQQVTLRCSPKSGHDTVSWYQQALGQGPQFIFQYYEEEERQRGNFPDRFSGHQFPNYSSELNVNALLLGDSALYLCASSLGGAGGATFYELYFGPGTRLTVT.